Given below is one TCR beta chain in context. As yet, its antigen is unknown. 5'RACE with constant-segment primers built TCRalpha and TCRbeta cDNA libraries with UMIs. TCRdb called the 5' RACE reads again in MiXCR, with one record for every CDR3 protein. The sample has over 450,000 distinct CDR3 sequences, roughly 20% seen once. The data are from a study of T-cell memory formation after mild COVID-19. Study-level points and caveats: The main location of contracting CD4+ clones was CM and EM, and that of contracting CD8+ clones was EMRA. Several responding clones turned up in pre-infection memory, indicating that cross-reactive memory may have taken part. The authors did not confirm SARS-CoV-2 specificity of second-wave clones peaking day 37.

Germline CDR1 LGHNA, CDR2 YNFKEQ. V was trimmed by 5 bases and J by 1 base, leaving 11 bases between them. The CDR3 length is 14 residues. Input material: PBMCs or a T cell subset sorted from them (not recorded which). This clonotype was sampled from an adult woman who had mild COVID-19 (a few samples of this study predate the infection). Cell type and time point are not known. The chain carries TRBV4-2 and TRBJ1-1; D unclear. CDR3 region: CASSEADRNTEAFF. CDR3 DNA sequence: TGTGCCAGCAGCGAAGCCGATAGGAACACTGAAGCTTTCTTT.